This T cell receptor beta chain came from a study of OX40 agonist ivuxolimab in advanced cancers. There are 12 residues in the CDR3. V was cut by 4 bases and J by 3 bases, with 4 bases left in between. Germline CDR1 ENHRY, CDR2 SYGVKD. The data were produced by immunoSEQ multiplex PCR, yet TCRdb's version contains in-frame clones alone and is incomplete. The sample contains approximately 79,000 clones, around 86% of which appear only once. The chain links TRBV10-3 to TRBJ1-5; D gene uncertain. The sample in question was CD4+ or CD8+ T cells sorted from blood, obtained in a trial of the OX40 agonist ivuxolimab. The origin of this receptor is an adult with an advanced solid tumor such as melanoma, head and neck, liver or kidney cancer. This chain's CDR3 is CAISGDNQPQHF. For the CDR3, the DNA is TGTGCCATCAGTGGGGACAATCAGCCCCAGCATTTT.